This T cell receptor beta chain was retrieved from a study of OX40 agonist ivuxolimab in advanced cancers. In the study overall: It was permissible to have had prior anti-PD-1, anti-PD-L1 or anti-CTLA-4 therapy, and approximately 40% had some.

CDR3 size: 14 residues. V lost 2 bases, J lost 2 bases, and 9 bases lay in between. Looked up from germline, CDR1 is MNHEY and CDR2 is SVGAGI. The table lists this clone with a count of one. Using immunoSEQ multiplex PCR, the repertoire was profiled, and TCRdb retains in-frame clones only, with some absent. The data show about 38,000 clones, around four fifths seen once. The chain employs TRBV6-5 and TRBJ1-1; TRBD1 might be the D (5 bases). The receptor was isolated from an adult with an advanced solid tumor such as melanoma, head and neck, liver or kidney cancer. This specimen consisted of CD4+ or CD8+ T cells sorted from blood, obtained in a trial of the OX40 agonist ivuxolimab. The DNA of the CDR3 is TGTGCCAGCAGTTACAGGGGTGATAACACTGAAGCTTTCTTT. It specifies CASSYRGDNTEAFF.